The 18 T cell receptor beta chains below all came from one sample that was sequenced in a study of T cell changes during pregnancy in multiple sclerosis. Here immunoSEQ multiplex PCR was the method, and the copy in TCRdb shows in-frame clones only, minus some. The table lists just over 40,000 clones, about 89% of them singletons. Sequenced here: CD4+ T cells from peripheral blood mononuclear cells, sampled in the first trimester of pregnancy. The receptors shown here come from a female donor with multiple sclerosis, enrolled in a pregnancy study.

This rearrangement joins TRBV6-5 to TRBJ1-3, with D perhaps TRBD1 (5 bases). V lost 6 bases, J lost 0 bases, and 12 bases lay in between. The CDR3 consists of 15 residues. Germline V lookup: CDR1 MNHEY, CDR2 SVGAGI. This chain's CDR3 is CASSSGLLSGNTIYF. CDR3 coding DNA: TGTGCCAGCAGCTCAGGGTTGCTCTCTGGAAACACCATATATTTT.

The chain employs TRBV9 and TRBJ2-5, with D possibly TRBD1 on 7 matching bases. Between the trimmed V and J ends, which lost 1 base and 5 bases, there was a span of 15 bases. CDR1 SGDLS and CDR2 YYNGEE come from the germline V gene. CDR3 length: 15 amino acids. The CDR3 spells CASSVSGGGRETQYF. CDR3 sequence (DNA): TGTGCCAGCAGCGTAAGTGGAGGGGGCCGGGAGACCCAGTACTTC.

This sequence joins TRBV7-8 and TRBJ1-5; maybe TRBD1 (6 bases). Trimming cost V 5 bases and J 0 bases, with 20 bases left between them. The CDR3 contains 18 residues. Germline V gene data show CDR1 as SGHVS and CDR2 as FQNEAQ. For the CDR3, the DNA is TGTGCCAGCAGCATAAGATTGACAGGCGACTATAGCAATCAGCCCCAGCATTTT. Its protein product is CASSIRLTGDYSNQPQHF.

J is TRBJ2-3 and V is TRBV9; a possible D gene is TRBD2 (5 bases). The germline V and J ends were trimmed by 0 bases and 0 bases, with 11 bases remaining between them. The germline V gene has CDR1 SGDLS and CDR2 YYNGEE. The CDR3 consists of 16 residues. The CDR3 loop is CASSVGTGSSTDTQYF. As DNA, the CDR3 is TGTGCCAGCAGCGTAGGTACGGGGAGCAGCACAGATACGCAGTATTTT. Together with reference TRBV9 and TRBJ2-3, the CDR3 gives the full variable domain: DSGVTQTPKHLITATGQRVTLRCSPRSGDLSVYWYQQSLDQGLQFLIQYYNGEERAKGNILERFSAQQFPDLHSELNLSSLELGDSALYFCASSVGTGSSTDTQYFGPGTRLTVL.

This clone was picked up a small number of times. At the DNA level, this CDR3 is encoded by other sequences in the same sample as well. The chain is built from TRBV27 and TRBJ2-7, with a tentative D call TRBD1 (6 bases). Germline-derived CDR1 and CDR2 are MNHEY and SMNVEV (reference sequence). The CDR3 loop spans 14 amino acids. V was clipped by 4 bases and J by 0 bases, with 10 bases between them. CDR3 sequence: CASSSRGGSYEQYF. For the CDR3, the DNA is TGTGCCAGCAGTTCCAGGGGTGGCTCCTACGAGCAGTACTTC.

The chain combines TRBV7-3 with TRBJ1-2, with D possibly matching TRBD1 (5 bases). V was cut by 0 bases and J by 6 bases, with 8 bases left in between. This CDR3 has 13 amino acids. Germline CDR1 and CDR2: SGHTA and FQGTGA. In nucleotides, the CDR3 is TGTGCCAGCAGCTTAACTGGAGGGGATGGCTACACCTTC. It yields the protein CASSLTGGDGYTF.

The sample holds one count of this clone. The gene calls are TRBV19 and TRBJ2-3, with TRBD2 identical over 7 bases. The germline V gene has CDR1 LNHDA and CDR2 SQIVND (reference sequence). V trimming: 7 bases; J trimming: 5 bases; junction bases outside the gene matches: 12. The CDR3 is made up of 15 amino acids. The CDR3, as DNA: TGTGCCAGTACCCTGGACCTTGGGGGGGGAGATACGCAGTATTTT. Translation: CASTLDLGGGDTQYF. Filled out from reference TRBV19 and TRBJ2-3, the complete variable domain reads DGGITQSPKYLFRKEGQNVTLSCEQNLNHDAMYWYRQDPGQGLRLIYYSQIVNDFQKGDIAEGYSVSREKKESFPLTVTSAQKNPTAFYLCASTLDLGGGDTQYFGPGTRLTVL.

V is TRBV2 and J is TRBJ1-6; TRBD1 is a possible D gene (6 bases). CDR3 length: 18 amino acids. Germline CDR1 reads SNHLY; CDR2 reads FYNNEI. The V end was cut by 6 bases, the J end by 6 bases, with 24 bases between. The CDR3 DNA is TGTGCCAGCAGCGACCGCCCGGGACATCGAGTGCGTAATTCACCCCTCCACTTT. Translation gives CASSDRPGHRVRNSPLHF.

The V and J genes are TRBV5-8 and TRBJ1-1, with D perhaps TRBD1 (6 bases). V lost 2 bases to trimming and J lost 12 bases, with 17 bases between them. CDR3 length: 13 amino acids. Germline V lookup: CDR1 SGHTS, CDR2 YDEGEE. The CDR3 nucleotides are TGTGCCAGCAGCTTTCTCGGGGGGCGTACGACTTTCTTT. It specifies CASSFLGGRTTFF.

The chain combines TRBV7-2 with TRBJ2-5; weak D call: TRBD1 (5 bases). With 5 bases removed from V and 4 bases from J, the gap between germline ends came to 14 bases. CDR1 and CDR2 from the germline V gene are SGHTA and FQGNSA. This CDR3 spans 14 amino acids. The chain's CDR3 is CASSTWGGRETQYF. CDR3 DNA: TGTGCCAGCAGCACCTGGGGCGGAAGAGAGACCCAGTACTTC.

This chain connects TRBV29-1 to TRBJ2-5; weak D call: TRBD2 (7 bases). The CDR3 contains 12 residues. Trimming removed 6 bases at V and 5 bases at J, with 13 bases between. CDR1 SQVTM and CDR2 ANQGSEA come from the germline V gene. CDR3 sequence (DNA): TGCAGCGTCCTCAGGGGAGGGGAGACCCAGTACTTC. It is translated as CSVLRGGETQYF.

The J gene is TRBJ1-4, the V gene TRBV7-2, with D perhaps TRBD1 (6 bases). Trimming took off 5 bases at V and 4 bases at J, with 11 bases between the two ends. Germline CDR1 reads SGHTA; CDR2 reads FQGNSA. The CDR3 consists of 14 residues. This CDR3 is CASSPTGINEKLFF. DNA of the CDR3: TGTGCCAGCAGCCCGACAGGCATTAATGAAAAACTGTTTTTT.

The V call is TRBV6-6, the J call TRBJ1-6, with TRBD1 as a possible D gene (6 bases). This CDR3 has 16 amino acids. With 5 bases removed from V and 0 bases from J, the gap between germline ends came to 11 bases. Germline lookup yields CDR1 MNHNY and CDR2 SVGAGI (reference sequence). The CDR3 is CASSATGSSYNSPLHF. The CDR3, as DNA: TGTGCCAGCAGTGCTACAGGGAGCTCCTATAATTCACCCCTCCACTTT.

This chain links TRBV11-2 with TRBJ2-2, with TRBD2 identical over 8 bases. V dropped 5 bases and J dropped 4; count of bases not matched to a gene: 9. This CDR3 has 16 residues. Looked up from germline, CDR1 is SGHAT and CDR2 is FQNNGV. The chain's CDR3 is CASSPRAGGITGELFF. The CDR3 DNA reads TGTGCCAGCAGCCCCCGGGCGGGGGGAATCACCGGGGAGCTGTTTTTT.

V is TRBV5-1 and J is TRBJ1-2; no clear D gene. The germline CDR1 and CDR2 sequences are SGHRS and YFSETQ. Trimming stripped 6 bases from V and 2 bases from J, with 14 bases between. The CDR3 spans 14 residues. In DNA form, the CDR3 reads TGCGCCAGCAATCGATTCGGTTCAAACTATGGCTACACCTTC. The encoded protein is CASNRFGSNYGYTF. Using reference TRBV5-1 and TRBJ1-2 for the parts outside the CDR3, the full variable domain is KAGVTQTPRYLIKTRGQQVTLSCSPISGHRSVSWYQQTPGQGLQFLFEYFSETQRNKGNFPGRFSGRQFSNSRSEMNVSTLELGDSALYLCASNRFGSNYGYTFGSGTRLTVV.

The count of this clone is one. The J gene is TRBJ2-5, the V gene TRBV6-1; 8 nucleotides match TRBD1. With 2 bases clipped from V and 5 bases from J, the junction kept 4 bases outside the gene matches. CDR3 length: 14 amino acids. From germline, CDR1 is MNHNS and CDR2 SASEGT. The CDR3 here is CASSETRGQETQYF. The DNA of the CDR3 is TGTGCCAGCAGTGAAACCAGGGGGCAGGAGACCCAGTACTTC.

V gene TRBV27 combines with J gene TRBJ2-2, with 10 bases that match TRBD2. Unmatched junction bases numbered 5, after V lost 4 bases and J lost 6 bases. Per germline, CDR1 MNHEY and CDR2 SMNVEV (reference sequence). This CDR3 has 15 amino acids. The CDR3 spells CASSYLAGESGELFF. The CDR3 region has the DNA TGTGCCAGCAGTTATCTAGCGGGAGAGTCCGGGGAGCTGTTTTTT.

The CDR3 nucleotides are TGTGCCAGCAGTGAAGCGGGACAGGGGGCCTCTGAAGCTTTCTTT. The encoded protein is CASSEAGQGASEAFF. The chain has TRBV6-1 and TRBJ1-1; TRBD1 matches at 12 bases. Germline trimming cut 0 bases from V and 6 bases from J; bases unmatched to any gene: 2. This CDR3 is built from 15 residues. CDR1 and CDR2 from the germline V gene are MNHNS and SASEGT.